Shown below are 14 T cell receptor beta chains from a single sample sequenced in a study of PD-L1 blockade in urothelial cancer. Assay used: immunoSEQ multiplex PCR; TCRdb lists only in-frame clones, some missing. The sample carries 95,000 to 150,000 clones, about 82% recorded once. As for time point: peripheral blood 6 weeks after treatment start. The specimen comprised PBMCs, sampled around atezolizumab (anti-PD-L1) treatment. The source of these receptors is a man aged 50-59 years with urothelial cancer.

This clone was seen once. V is TRBV28 and J is TRBJ2-7; D is unclear. CDR1 MDHEN and CDR2 SYDVKM come from the germline V gene. The CDR3 has 14 residues. Between the trimmed V and J ends, which lost 5 bases and 0 bases, there was a span of 11 bases. CDR3 amino acids: CASSPFRSSYEQYF. The CDR3 nucleotides read TGTGCCAGCAGTCCCTTCCGGAGCTCCTACGAGCAGTACTTC. The variable domain in full, with the rest retrieved from reference TRBV28 and TRBJ2-7, is DVKVTQSSRYLVKRTGEKVFLECVQDMDHENMFWYRQDPGLGLRLIYFSYDVKMKEKGDIPEGYSVSREKKERFSLILESASTNQTSMYLCASSPFRSSYEQYFGPGTRLTVT.

The genes are TRBV7-2 and TRBJ2-7, with D possibly matching TRBD2 (6 bases). The CDR3 sequence is 15 residues long. CDR1 and CDR2 from the germline V gene are SGHTA and FQGNSA. The V end lost 0 bases, the J end lost 5 bases, and 14 bases lay between the germline ends. In nucleotides, the CDR3 is TGTGCCAGCAGCTTAGCGGACGGGAGTGGCGACGAGCAGTACTTC. Its translation: CASSLADGSGDEQYF.

The chain couples TRBV28 to TRBJ2-1; 8 bases match TRBD2. The CDR3 sequence is 15 residues long. Germline V CDR1 and CDR2: MDHEN, SYDVKM. Trimming cost V 8 bases and J 12 bases; bases outside gene matches: 18. The DNA for the CDR3 is TGTGCCAGCTTCCACCGGGGACTAGGGGCGCAGGTGCAGTTCTTC. It yields the protein CASFHRGLGAQVQFF.

The V gene is TRBV10-1, the J gene TRBJ2-1; the D gene is possibly TRBD2 (6 bases). The germline V gene encodes CDR1 WNHNN and CDR2 SYGVQD (reference sequence). The ends were cut back, 3 bases at V and 8 bases at J, with 20 bases in the middle. The CDR3 is made up of 16 amino acids. This CDR3 reads CASSESGGKVRHEQFF. In DNA form, the CDR3 reads TGCGCCAGCAGTGAATCTGGGGGGAAGGTTCGTCATGAGCAGTTCTTC.

CDR3 sequence: CASSFSGGQYEQYF. CDR3 nucleotide sequence: TGTGCCAGCAGCTTTTCAGGGGGACAATACGAGCAGTACTTC. V is TRBV7-9 and J is TRBJ2-7; 7 nucleotides align to TRBD1. Germline-derived CDR1 and CDR2 are SEHNR and FQNEAQ (reference sequence). V gave up 3 bases and J gave up 4 bases; unmatched junction bases: 6. This CDR3 spans 14 amino acids.

This clone was picked up a small number of times. The V and J genes are TRBV7-3 and TRBJ1-1, with 7 bases lining up with TRBD1. The CDR3 consists of 13 residues. V was pared by 6 bases and J by 3 bases, with 4 bases of the junction left unmatched. Germline V lookup: CDR1 SGHTA, CDR2 FQGTGA. The CDR3 DNA reads TGTGCCAGCAGACAGGGGCCGGACACTGAAGCTTTCTTT. Its protein is CASRQGPDTEAFF.

The chain recombines TRBV6-6 with TRBJ2-1, with D possibly TRBD1 on 5 matching bases. The V end was cut by 0 bases, the J end by 2 bases, with 11 bases between. Germline assignment: CDR1 MNHNY and CDR2 SVGAGI (reference sequence). The length of the CDR3 is 16 residues. CDR3 amino acids: CASSYSQQVTYNEQFF. The CDR3 region has the DNA TGTGCCAGCAGTTACTCGCAACAGGTCACCTACAATGAGCAGTTCTTC.

Only one count was recorded for this clone. Germline and junction disagree at one end, which may indicate a read error. The genes are TRBV5-4 and TRBJ2-7; tentative D call: TRBD2 (7 bases). The CDR3 covers 15 residues. CDR1 is SGHNT and CDR2 is YYREEE in the germline V gene (reference sequence). Written as DNA, the CDR3 is TGTGCCAGCAGCTTGCCGGGGGGCCCATCCTCCGAGCAGTACTTC. Translating gives CASSLPGGPSSEQYF.

This chain connects TRBV19 to TRBJ2-3; 8 nucleotides line up with TRBD2. With 3 bases clipped from V and 5 bases from J, the junction kept 7 bases outside the gene matches. The CDR3 has 15 residues. Germline CDR1 and CDR2: LNHDA and SQIVND (reference sequence). In DNA form, the CDR3 reads TGTGCCAGTAGTATTACCGGGAGGGCCCGAGATACGCAGTATTTT. Translating gives CASSITGRARDTQYF.

The CDR3 bases are TGCGCCAGCAGCTTGGGACTACCTGGGCGGACAGATACGCAGTATTTT. Protein: CASSLGLPGRTDTQYF. This chain joins TRBV5-1 and TRBJ2-3; possible D gene TRBD2, 5 bases. Trimming removed 0 bases at V and 3 bases at J, with 14 bases between. Germline V gene lookup returns CDR1 SGHRS and CDR2 YFSETQ. The CDR3 consists of 16 residues.

V and J are TRBV6-1 and TRBJ1-2; D perhaps matches TRBD1 (6 bases). This CDR3 is 14 amino acids long. The V and J ends lost 0 bases and 2 bases respectively, with 7 bases between them. Germline V gives CDR1 MNHNS, CDR2 SASEGT. DNA of the CDR3: TGTGCCAGCAGTGAAGCTCAGGGGAACTATGGCTACACCTTC. Protein sequence: CASSEAQGNYGYTF.

This chain uses TRBV4-1 with TRBJ2-1; a possible D gene is TRBD2 (6 bases). The CDR3 contains 17 residues. In germline, CDR1 is MGHRA, CDR2 YSYEKL. V was pared by 4 bases and J by 0 bases, with 16 bases between. CDR3 sequence reads: CASSPRGTSSSYNEQFF. The CDR3 bases are TGCGCCAGCAGCCCTCGAGGGACTTCGAGCTCCTACAATGAGCAGTTCTTC.

V and J are TRBV4-1 and TRBJ2-1; tentative D call: TRBD1 (6 bases). The germline V gene has CDR1 MGHRA and CDR2 YSYEKL. Trimming removed 2 bases at V and 5 bases at J, with 10 bases between. The CDR3 length is 14 residues. The CDR3 spells CASSQRDINNEQFF. The CDR3 DNA reads TGCGCCAGCAGCCAACGGGACATAAACAATGAGCAGTTCTTC.

The rearrangement joins TRBV7-8 to TRBJ1-6, with D maybe TRBD1 (5 bases). There are 15 residues in the CDR3. The germline gives CDR1 SGHVS, CDR2 FQNEAQ. Trimming removed 0 bases at V and 8 bases at J, with 11 bases between. CDR3 sequence: CASSLARGRDSPLHF. For the CDR3, the DNA is TGTGCCAGCAGCTTAGCGCGGGGGAGGGATTCACCCCTCCACTTT.